This entry lists 15 T cell receptor beta chains sequenced from one sample in a study of CD8 T cells in Susac syndrome. Reverse transcription of about 0.45 to 1 ug RNA used random hexamers. TCRdb analysed the immunoSEQ multiplex PCR reads with MiXCR anew, one entry per CDR3 protein. The data hold 150,000 or so distinct CDR3 sequences, with about 96% observed a single time. Source material: CD4+ T cells from PBMCs. These receptors were obtained from a human donor with Susac syndrome.

This clonotype was seen once. The chain couples TRBV4-1 to TRBJ2-4, with D uncertain. The V gene's germline CDR1 is MGHRA and CDR2 YSYEKL. CDR3 length: 16 amino acids. V lost 1 base and J lost 0, with 10 bases in between. CDR3 in amino acids: CASSQVSFLAKNIQYF. CDR3 DNA: TGCGCCAGCAGCCAAGTTTCCTTCCTAGCCAAAAACATTCAGTACTTC.

The chain combines TRBV5-1 with TRBJ2-2; D perhaps matches TRBD2 (6 bases). The CDR3 totals 14 residues. The V end lost 4 bases, the J end lost 2 bases, and 9 bases lay between the germline ends. Germline V gene lookup returns CDR1 SGHRS and CDR2 YFSETQ. The CDR3 DNA reads as TGCGCCAGCAGCAATAGCGGAAACACCGGGGAGCTGTTTTTT. Encoded protein: CASSNSGNTGELFF.

The V gene is TRBV11-3, the J gene TRBJ2-3; TRBD1 is a possible D gene (5 bases). Germline CDR1 is SGHNT and CDR2 is YENEEA. CDR3 length: 15 amino acids. The V end was cut by 0 bases, the J end by 9 bases, with 16 bases between. CDR3 nucleotide sequence: TGTGCCAGCAGCTTAGATCAGGGCCCCCACGGGACGCAGTATTTT. Its translation: CASSLDQGPHGTQYF.

This chain joins TRBV28 and TRBJ2-3; TRBD2 agrees at 9 bases. The CDR3 spans 15 residues. The trim removed 7 bases at V and 2 bases at J, leaving 7 bases unmatched. Germline CDR1 reads MDHEN; CDR2 reads SYDVKM. CDR3: CASTTSSGNTDTQYF. In DNA form, the CDR3 reads TGTGCCAGCACCACCTCTAGCGGGAACACAGATACGCAGTATTTT.

This clonotype was counted only a few times. J is TRBJ2-7 and V is TRBV7-8; 8 bases map to TRBD2. Trimming removed 5 bases from V and 0 bases from J; junction bases left unmatched: 3. Germline CDR1 and CDR2: SGHVS and FQNEAQ. There are 14 residues in the CDR3. The CDR3 sequence is CASSPGGSSYEQYF. Written as DNA, the CDR3 is TGTGCCAGCAGCCCGGGGGGGAGCTCCTACGAGCAGTACTTC.

The gene calls are TRBV12-3 or TRBV12-4 and TRBJ2-3, with D hard to call. The CDR3 length is 15 residues. V was pared by 2 bases and J by 0 bases, with 9 bases between. In DNA, the CDR3 is TGTGCCAGCAGTTTATTCCAGACTAGCACAGATACGCAGTATTTT. Translating it yields CASSLFQTSTDTQYF.

The chain has TRBV12-3 or TRBV12-4 and TRBJ1-5, with D tentatively TRBD1 (5 bases). Trimming left V 3 bases short and J 6 bases short, with 6 bases between. This CDR3 has 12 amino acids. The CDR3 DNA reads as TGTGCCAGCAGTTTCAGGGCTCAGCCCCAGCATTTT. This encodes CASSFRAQPQHF.

J is TRBJ2-1 and V is TRBV28, with D possibly TRBD1 on 5 matching bases. The V gene's germline CDR1 is MDHEN and CDR2 SYDVKM. This CDR3 contains 12 residues. Trimming stripped 4 bases from V and 9 bases from J, with 10 bases between. CDR3 DNA: TGTGCCAGCAGTTCTGGGGCGCGTGAGCAGTTCTTC. It codes for CASSSGAREQFF.

The J gene is TRBJ2-3, the V gene TRBV10-3, with D tentatively TRBD2 (6 bases). CDR3 length: 16 residues. Trimming shortened V by 5 bases and J by 5 bases, and 20 bases separated the two germline ends. Germline CDR1 and CDR2: ENHRY and SYGVKD. CDR3 sequence: CAISRKAGGAGDTQYF. The CDR3 DNA reads TGTGCCATCAGTCGAAAGGCCGGCGGGGCGGGAGATACGCAGTATTTT.

This chain joins TRBV15 and TRBJ1-3, with no clear D. Looked up from germline, CDR1 is LNHNV and CDR2 is YYDKDF (reference sequence). This CDR3 is built from 17 residues. Trimming cost V 0 bases and J 0 bases, with 12 bases left between them. The CDR3 DNA follows: TGTGCCACCAGCAGAGATCCGGACGGCGTCTCTGGAAACACCATATATTTT. It specifies CATSRDPDGVSGNTIYF.

This rearrangement joins TRBV20-1 to TRBJ1-1, with D tentatively TRBD1 (5 bases). CDR1 is DFQATT, CDR2 SNEGSKA, per germline (reference sequence). This CDR3 spans 12 amino acids. The V end lost 5 bases, the J end lost 1 base, and 8 bases lay between the germline ends. The CDR3 DNA sequence: TGCAGTGCTCTGACAGAGAACACTGAAGCTTTCTTT. Its translation: CSALTENTEAFF.

V is TRBV12-3 or TRBV12-4 and J is TRBJ2-5, with a possible D match to TRBD2 (6 bases). V dropped 2 bases and J dropped 5 bases, with 15 bases sitting between them. The CDR3 is 15 residues long. CDR3 protein: CASSLILGEAETQYF. Here the CDR3 DNA reads TGTGCCAGCAGTTTAATCCTCGGGGAGGCCGAGACCCAGTACTTC.

A few counts support this clonotype. The V and J genes are TRBV4-3 and TRBJ2-7, with 7 positions matching TRBD2. The J segment lost 4 bases and the V segment lost 0 bases, leaving 0 bases of the junction unmatched. The CDR3 covers 13 residues. Germline values: CDR1 LGHNA, CDR2 YSLEER. This CDR3 reads CASSQERGYEQYF. The CDR3 nucleotides read TGCGCCAGCAGCCAAGAGCGGGGGTACGAGCAGTACTTC.

The chain joins TRBV19 to TRBJ1-1; D is unclear. The CDR3 is 13 amino acids. Germline lookup yields CDR1 LNHDA and CDR2 SQIVND (reference sequence). V was pared by 3 bases and J by 0 bases, with 5 bases between. The CDR3 is CASSMRMNTEAFF. CDR3 coding DNA: TGTGCCAGTAGTATGCGTATGAACACTGAAGCTTTCTTT.

The rearrangement joins TRBV24-1 to TRBJ2-5; D is unresolved. CDR1 and CDR2 from the germline V gene are KGHDR and SFDVKD. The length of the CDR3 is 12 residues. Trimming took 4 bases from V and 7 from J, leaving 9 bases between them. CDR3 protein: CATSDSVGTQYF. CDR3 DNA: TGTGCCACCAGTGACTCCGTGGGGACCCAGTACTTC.